A single sample is the source of the 20 T cell receptor beta chains below, sequenced in a study of prognosis after radiotherapy for stage I lung cancer. Genomic DNA was the source, and TCR beta CDR3 was amplified from it by two-round multiplex PCR. Round-one PCR had primers specific to each TRBV and TRBJ gene. TCRdb independently ran MiXCR on the multiplex PCR reads; one entry per CDR3 protein. The data contain more than 13,000 distinct CDR3 sequences, 25% to 30% of them singletons. The sequenced sample was PBMCs, obtained before or after stereotactic body radiation therapy (not recorded which). These receptor sequences come from a donor aged 50 or older with non-small cell lung cancer.

This clonotype was counted at least ten times. This chain connects TRBV6-1 to TRBJ1-5; tentatively, D is TRBD1 (6 bases). Germline CDR1 is MNHNS and CDR2 is SASEGT. V was clipped by 6 bases and J by 0 bases, with 15 bases between them. There are 16 residues in the CDR3. This CDR3 is CASSKSGQYSNQPQHF. CDR3 nucleotide sequence: TGTGCCAGCAGCAAAAGCGGACAGTATAGCAATCAGCCCCAGCATTTT.

The chain uses TRBV7-6 and TRBJ2-1; no clear D. Germline CDR1 SGHVS, CDR2 FNYEAQ. Trimming pared 1 base from V and 0 bases from J, leaving 19 bases between. This CDR3 spans 19 amino acids. The DNA of the CDR3 is TGTGCCAGCAGCTTAGACCCGATTAGCTGTCAGCCCTCCTACAATGAGCAGTTCTTC. Translation: CASSLDPISCQPSYNEQFF.

In regard to this clonotype: This likely traces to a read error, being one base from a far larger clone. This rearrangement joins TRBV11-1 to TRBJ2-2; TRBD1 agrees at 9 bases. CDR1 is SGHAT, CDR2 FQDESV, per germline (reference sequence). J gave up 7 bases and V 3 bases, and 6 bases lay outside the gene matches. The CDR3 sequence is 15 residues long. CDR3 nucleotides: TGTGCCAGCAGCTTCACAGGGGGCGTCATCGGGGAGCTGTTTTTT. As protein: CASSFTGGVIGELFF.

This clonotype is labeled as medium-sized (0.01 to 0.1%). The CDR3 region is CASRAGTGRRDTQYF. The DNA for the CDR3 is TGTGCCAGCAGGGCCGGGACAGGGAGAAGAGATACGCAGTATTTT. J is TRBJ2-3 and V is TRBV27, with TRBD1 matching 9 bases. Unmatched junction bases numbered 9, after V lost 6 bases and J lost 5 bases. This CDR3 contains 15 residues. CDR1 is MNHEY and CDR2 is SMNVEV in the germline V gene (reference sequence).

This clonotype was seen ten or more times. V is TRBV6-1 and J is TRBJ1-2; 8 nucleotides align to TRBD1. The CDR3 contains 11 residues. The V and J ends lost 5 bases and 13 bases, in that order; junction bases with no gene match: 6. Germline values: CDR1 MNHNS, CDR2 SASEGT. CDR3 nucleotide sequence: TGTGCCAGCAGTACGGACAGGGATCCCACCTTC. This encodes CASSTDRDPTF.

By its share, this clonotype is medium-sized. The chain employs TRBV28 and TRBJ2-3; 10 bases align to TRBD2. This CDR3 comprises 14 residues. Germline trimming cut 5 bases from V and 4 bases from J; bases unmatched to any gene: 3. Germline V CDR1 and CDR2: MDHEN, SYDVKM. In DNA form, the CDR3 reads TGTGCCAGCAGTAGCGGGGGGGCAGCAGATACGCAGTATTTT. It is translated as CASSSGGAADTQYF.

The rearrangement uses TRBV6-1 and TRBJ2-7; 9 bases line up with TRBD2. The CDR3 has 13 amino acids. The V segment lost 6 bases and the J segment 7 bases; nucleotides outside the gene matches: 7. The germline gives CDR1 MNHNS, CDR2 SASEGT. DNA of the CDR3: TGTGCCAGCAGGCTAGCGGGATACTATGAGCAGTACTTC. Amino acids: CASRLAGYYEQYF.

Remarks on this clonotype: This likely stems from a read error, as it lies one base from a far larger clone. The chain combines TRBV28 with TRBJ2-2; possible D gene TRBD1, 6 bases. With 5 bases removed from V and 5 bases from J, the gap between germline ends came to 18 bases. Germline values: CDR1 MDHEN, CDR2 SYDVKM. The CDR3 has 16 amino acids. The CDR3 protein is CASSEVGGAKTGELFF. In DNA form, the CDR3 reads TGTGCCAGCAGTGAAGTTGGGGGCGCCAAAACCGGGGAGCTGTTTTTT.

The gene calls are TRBV10-2 and TRBJ2-1; 11 bases are shared with TRBD2. The CDR3 totals 14 residues. Germline V gene sequence: CDR1 WSHSY, CDR2 SAAADI. CDR3 DNA: TGCGAAAGCAGTGTAGCGGGAGGGGGGAATGAGCAGTTCTTC. Its translation is CESSVAGGGNEQFF.

This clonotype is judged medium-sized. This chain uses TRBV27 with TRBJ2-7; D perhaps matches TRBD2 (7 bases). CDR1 MNHEY and CDR2 SMNVEV come from the germline V gene (reference sequence). The CDR3 extends over 15 amino acids. The V gene lost 2 bases and the J gene lost 1 base, with 12 bases spanning the gap. The CDR3 nucleotides are TGTGCCAGCAGTTTAGAGGGGGGGCGGTCCTACGAGCAGTACTTC. Its protein is CASSLEGGRSYEQYF.

As concerns this clonotype: A far larger clone lies a single base away; this is likely a read error. J is TRBJ1-6 and V is TRBV10-3; D not certain. The DNA end is more similar to TRBJ1-1, so the J call may be wrong. Per the germline V gene, CDR1 is ENHRY and CDR2 is SYGVKD. The CDR3 has 16 residues. This CDR3 reads CAISDAGMGGPNEAFF. CDR3 in DNA: TGTGCCATCAGTGACGCGGGGATGGGAGGGCCCAATGAAGCTTTCTTT.

This clonotype is medium-sized within its sample. The V call is TRBV5-1, the J call TRBJ2-7; TRBD1 matches at 10 bases. Germline CDR1 and CDR2: SGHRS and YFSETQ. V was clipped by 5 bases and J by 4 bases; unmatched bases: 6. This CDR3 comprises 14 residues. CDR3 in amino acids: CASRRTGGNYEQYF. Written as DNA, the CDR3 is TGCGCCAGCAGAAGGACAGGGGGTAATTACGAGCAGTACTTC.

In its sample, this clonotype was seen a few times. Being one base from a much bigger clone, this may be a read error. The rearrangement joins TRBV12-5 to TRBJ1-1; the D is unclear. Germline lookup yields CDR1 LGHNT and CDR2 FRNRAP. Trimming cost V 2 bases and J 0 bases, with 7 bases left between them. CDR3 size: 14 residues. DNA for the CDR3: TGTGCTAGTGGTTTGTTGCGGATGAACACTGAAGCTTTCTTT. Residues: CASGLLRMNTEAFF.

The sample holds many counts of this clonotype. The chain has TRBV28 and TRBJ2-7; D unresolved. V was cut by 2 bases and J by 0 bases, with 8 bases left in between. In germline, CDR1 is MDHEN, CDR2 SYDVKM. This CDR3 has 14 residues. As DNA, the CDR3 is TGTGCCAGCAGTTTAGGATCCGTCTCCTACGAGCAGTACTTC. It codes for CASSLGSVSYEQYF.

This clonotype is termed medium-sized. The CDR3 DNA is TGTGCCAGCAGCTTTGGGCAGCTGCCAGCTACTAACACTGAAGCTTTCTTT. It yields the protein CASSFGQLPATNTEAFF. V is TRBV11-2 and J is TRBJ1-1; D is uncertain. Germline lookup yields CDR1 SGHAT and CDR2 FQNNGV. The CDR3 extends over 17 amino acids. Deletions cut 3 bases from V and 2 bases from J, with 19 bases between.

This clonotype was picked up many times. The chain combines TRBV7-8 with TRBJ2-7, with D tentatively TRBD2 (7 bases). Germline assignment: CDR1 SGHVS and CDR2 FQNEAQ. CDR3 size: 15 residues. V was pared by 2 bases and J by 5 bases, with 16 bases between. CDR3 in amino acids: CASSLRGGGLHEQYF. Here the CDR3 DNA reads TGTGCCAGCAGCTTAAGAGGGGGGGGGCTACACGAGCAGTACTTC.

V usage is TRBV6-1 and J usage is TRBJ2-7; 9 bases agree with TRBD1. The CDR3 runs 15 residues. Germline trimming cut 5 bases from V and 0 bases from J; bases unmatched to any gene: 5. The V gene's germline CDR1 is MNHNS and CDR2 SASEGT. CDR3 in DNA: TGTGCCAGCAGTAGGGACAGGGACAGCTCCTACGAGCAGTACTTC. This translates into CASSRDRDSSYEQYF.

This clonotype was counted at least ten times. The rearrangement uses TRBV7-9 and TRBJ2-5; D might be TRBD1 or TRBD2, each matching 5 bases. Germline CDR1 is SEHNR and CDR2 is FQNEAQ (reference sequence). V was trimmed by 1 base and J by 3 bases, leaving 15 bases between them. The CDR3 consists of 16 residues. CDR3 nucleotides: TGTGCCAGCAGCTTAGTAGGGGAGTCTCTGAAAGAGACCCAGTACTTC. Translated, it gives CASSLVGESLKETQYF.

This clonotype came up many times. J is TRBJ1-2 and V is TRBV30, with 8 bases matching TRBD1. Germline V CDR1 and CDR2: GTSNPN, SVGIG (reference sequence). CDR3 length: 15 residues. The J segment lost 8 bases and the V segment lost 0 bases, leaving 11 bases of the junction unmatched. Here the CDR3 reads CAWSVLRGRGRGYTF. DNA of the CDR3: TGTGCCTGGAGTGTACTCAGGGGGCGCGGCAGGGGCTACACCTTC.

Ten or more counts support this clonotype. With a much larger clone just one base away, this may be a read error. The rearrangement joins TRBV27 to TRBJ2-5; D unclear. Germline V gene data show CDR1 as MNHEY and CDR2 as SMNVEV (reference sequence). The length of the CDR3 is 14 residues. Trimming took 7 bases from V and 2 from J, leaving 14 bases between them. The CDR3 DNA reads as TGTGCCAGCAACCCCATGAGAGATCAAGAGACCCAGTACTTC. As protein: CASNPMRDQETQYF.